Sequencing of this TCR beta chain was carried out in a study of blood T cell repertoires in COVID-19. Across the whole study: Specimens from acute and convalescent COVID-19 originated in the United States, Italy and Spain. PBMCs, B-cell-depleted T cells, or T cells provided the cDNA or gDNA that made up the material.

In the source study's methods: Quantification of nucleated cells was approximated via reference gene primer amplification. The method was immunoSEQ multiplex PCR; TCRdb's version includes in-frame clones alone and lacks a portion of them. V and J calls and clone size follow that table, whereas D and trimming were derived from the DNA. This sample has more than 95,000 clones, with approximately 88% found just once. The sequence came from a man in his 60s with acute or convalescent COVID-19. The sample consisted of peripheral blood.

The DNA for the CDR3 is TGTGCCAGCAGCTTATACGGGGGGACCGCAATAAACTCTGGAAACACCATATATTTT. Protein: CASSLYGGTAINSGNTIYF. The chain has TRBV7-8 and TRBJ1-3; D might be TRBD1 (5 bases). V was trimmed by 2 bases and J by 0 bases, leaving 20 bases between them. The length of the CDR3 is 19 residues. Germline CDR1 reads SGHVS; CDR2 reads FQNEAQ.